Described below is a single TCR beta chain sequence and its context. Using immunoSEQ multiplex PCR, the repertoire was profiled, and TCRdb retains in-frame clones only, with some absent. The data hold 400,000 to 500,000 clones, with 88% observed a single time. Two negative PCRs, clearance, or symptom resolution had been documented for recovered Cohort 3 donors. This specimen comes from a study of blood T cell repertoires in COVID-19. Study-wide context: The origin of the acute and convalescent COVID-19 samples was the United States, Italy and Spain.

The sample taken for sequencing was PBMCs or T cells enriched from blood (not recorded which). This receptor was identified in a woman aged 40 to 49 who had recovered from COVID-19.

The CDR3 is CASSLESQSGNTIYF. As DNA, the CDR3 is TGCGCCAGCAGCTTGGAGTCACAATCTGGAAACACCATATATTTT. The chain employs TRBV5-1 and TRBJ1-3, with unresolved D. CDR1 and CDR2 from the germline V gene are SGHRS and YFSETQ. CDR3 length equals 15 residues. Trimming removed 0 bases at V and 1 base at J, with 8 bases between.